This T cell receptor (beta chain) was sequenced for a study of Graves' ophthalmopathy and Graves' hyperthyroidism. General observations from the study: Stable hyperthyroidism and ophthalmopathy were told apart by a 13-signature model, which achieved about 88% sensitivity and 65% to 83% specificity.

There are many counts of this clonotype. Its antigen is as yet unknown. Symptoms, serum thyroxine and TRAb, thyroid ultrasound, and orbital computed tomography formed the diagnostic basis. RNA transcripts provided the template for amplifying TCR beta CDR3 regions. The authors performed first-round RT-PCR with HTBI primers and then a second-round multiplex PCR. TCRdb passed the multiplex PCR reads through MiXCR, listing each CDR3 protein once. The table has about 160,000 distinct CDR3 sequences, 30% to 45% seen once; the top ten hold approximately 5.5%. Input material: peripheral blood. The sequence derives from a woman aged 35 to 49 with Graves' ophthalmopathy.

CDR3 bases: TGTGCCAGCAGTGGCCGGGACCGATCCCAAGAGACCCAGTACTTC. This sequence encodes CASSGRDRSQETQYF. The rearrangement joins TRBV2 to TRBJ2-5; D is tentatively TRBD1 or TRBD2 (5 bases each). The CDR3 is 15 amino acids. Germline CDR1 reads SNHLY; CDR2 reads FYNNEI. V lost 4 bases and J lost 1, with 13 bases in between.